This T cell receptor beta chain came from a study of blood T cell repertoires in COVID-19. Profiling relied on immunoSEQ multiplex PCR, and the TCRdb table lists in-frame clones only, not all of them. The repertoire holds fewer than 250,000 clones, with 84% as singletons. The CDR3 contains 13 residues. The germline gives CDR1 LNHNV, CDR2 YYDKDF (reference sequence). V was pared by 5 bases and J by 3 bases, with 10 bases between. The chain recombines TRBV15 with TRBJ1-1, with D uncertain. This sequence originates from a woman aged 40 to 50 who had recovered from COVID-19. Sequencing was performed on PBMCs or T cells enriched from blood (not recorded which). The CDR3 region is CATSPQYYTEAFF. CDR3 bases: TGTGCCACCAGCCCCCAGTATTACACTGAAGCTTTCTTT.